This T cell receptor beta chain was identified in a study of somatic mutations in cytotoxic T cells in rheumatoid arthritis. Study-wide background: Prior to any treatment and right after diagnosis, patient blood (around 30 ml EDTA) was drawn.

Whole-study findings and limits: Patients with rheumatoid arthritis showed a slight underrepresentation of TRBV07, a finding that was never subjected to any adjustment for multiple comparisons. Compared with age-matched healthy controls, rheumatoid arthritis patients did not differ significantly in CD8+ T-cell clonality.

Turning to this clone: The target antigen is unknown.

The protocol was immunoSEQ multiplex PCR, while the TCRdb copy is restricted to in-frame clones and leaves out a portion. Among 14,000 or so clones listed, under 85% were seen once. Isolation of the CD4+ and CD8+ populations was accomplished via positive magnetic bead selection, with purity assessed by flow cytometry. Germline loops: CDR1 ENHRY, CDR2 SYGVKD. The CDR3 length is 16 residues. V dropped 2 bases and J dropped 11; count of bases not matched to a gene: 13. Source material: CD8+ T cells sorted from blood. The sequence derives from an adult with rheumatoid arthritis. The chain couples TRBV10-3 to TRBJ1-5, with 9 bases fitting TRBD1. CDR3 protein: CAISEKGQGIGRAQHF. Written as DNA, the CDR3 is TGTGCCATCAGTGAGAAGGGACAGGGCATTGGGAGAGCCCAGCATTTT.